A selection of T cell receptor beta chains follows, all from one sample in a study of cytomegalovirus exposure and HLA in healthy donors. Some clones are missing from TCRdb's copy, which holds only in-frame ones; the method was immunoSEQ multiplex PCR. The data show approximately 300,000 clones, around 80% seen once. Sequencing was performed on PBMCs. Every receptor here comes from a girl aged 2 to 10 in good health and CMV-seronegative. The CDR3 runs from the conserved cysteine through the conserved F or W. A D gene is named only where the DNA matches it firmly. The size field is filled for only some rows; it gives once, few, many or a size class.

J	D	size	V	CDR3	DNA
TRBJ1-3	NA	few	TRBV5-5	CASSSGGGTGNTIYF	TGTGCCAGCAGCTCTGGGGGGGGGACTGGAAACACCATATATTTT
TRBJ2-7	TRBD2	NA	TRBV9	CASSVEGGLYEQYF	TGTGCCAGCAGCGTAGAGGGAGGGCTCTACGAGCAGTACTTC
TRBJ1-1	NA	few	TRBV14	CASSAFRAGDTEAFF	TGTGCCAGCAGCGCTTTTAGGGCAGGGGACACTGAAGCTTTCTTT
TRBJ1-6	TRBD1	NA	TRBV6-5	CASSYSTGINSPLHF	TGTGCCAGCAGTTACTCGACAGGGATTAATTCACCCCTCCACTTT
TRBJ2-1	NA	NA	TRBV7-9	CASSPQEPLRGSYNEQFF	TGTGCCAGCAGCCCCCAGGAACCTTTGCGGGGCTCCTACAATGAGCAGTTCTTC
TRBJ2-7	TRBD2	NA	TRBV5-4	CASSPGGTYKPPEQYF	TGTGCCAGCAGCCCCGGGGGGACTTACAAACCCCCCGAGCAGTACTTC
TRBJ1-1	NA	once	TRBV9	CASSRTTGEAFF	TGTGCCAGCAGCCGCACGACGGGGGAAGCTTTCTTT
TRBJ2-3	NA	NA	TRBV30	CAWSLELGTDTQYF	TGTGCCTGGAGTTTAGAGCTGGGCACAGATACGCAGTATTTT
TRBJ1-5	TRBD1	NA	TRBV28	CASSFGRDSYSNQPQHF	TGTGCCAGCAGTTTCGGACGGGACAGCTATAGCAATCAGCCCCAGCATTTT
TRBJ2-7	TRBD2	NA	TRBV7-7	CASSPGLAGVYEQYF	TGTGCCAGCAGCCCGGGACTAGCGGGAGTCTACGAGCAGTACTTC
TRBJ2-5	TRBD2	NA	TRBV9	CASSALAGNQETQYF	TGTGCCAGCAGCGCTTTAGCGGGGAATCAAGAGACCCAGTACTTC
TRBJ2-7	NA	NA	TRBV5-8	CAGHNYDSHSYEQYF	TGTGCCGGACACAACTACGACTCTCACTCCTACGAGCAGTACTTC
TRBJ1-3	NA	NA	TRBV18	CASSPVVPSDTIYF	TGTGCCAGCTCACCAGTCGTGCCCTCGGACACCATATATTTT
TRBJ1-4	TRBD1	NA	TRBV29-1	CSVAGGGEENEKLFF	TGCAGCGTGGCAGGGGGCGGGGAGGAGAATGAAAAACTGTTTTTT
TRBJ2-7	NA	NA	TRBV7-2	CASSFQGRDEQYF	TGTGCCAGCAGCTTCCAGGGAAGGGACGAGCAGTACTTC
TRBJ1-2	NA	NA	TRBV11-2	CASSTEDYGYTF	TGTGCCAGCTCCACGGAGGACTATGGCTACACCTTC
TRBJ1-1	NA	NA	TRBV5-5	CASSFTGIPSFGNTEAFF	TGTGCCAGCAGCTTCACAGGGATCCCCTCCTTCGGAAACACTGAAGCTTTCTTT
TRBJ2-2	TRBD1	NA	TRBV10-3	CAISVGRTGQGTSGELFF	TGTGCCATCAGTGTGGGGAGAACGGGACAGGGGACTTCCGGGGAGCTGTTTTTT
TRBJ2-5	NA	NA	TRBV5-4	CASSLRDKETQYF	TGTGCCAGCAGCTTGAGGGACAAAGAGACCCAGTACTTC
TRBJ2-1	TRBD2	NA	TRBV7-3	CASSLRPGLAGEAVF	TGTGCCAGCAGCTTAAGGCCGGGGCTAGCGGGAGAGGCTGTCTTC
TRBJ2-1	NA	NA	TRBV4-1	CASSSSRYNEQFF	TGCGCCAGCAGCTCTAGTAGGTACAATGAGCAGTTCTTC
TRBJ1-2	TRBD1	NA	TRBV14	CARRQGGGYTF	TGTGCCAGAAGACAGGGGGGTGGCTACACCTTC
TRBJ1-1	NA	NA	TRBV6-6	CASSSTLYVGDTEAFF	TGTGCCAGCAGCAGCACCCTCTACGTAGGGGACACTGAAGCTTTCTTT
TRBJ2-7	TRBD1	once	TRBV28	CATRRDRGPYEQYF	TGTGCCACCCGCCGGGACAGGGGCCCCTACGAGCAGTACTTC
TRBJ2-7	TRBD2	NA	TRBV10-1	CASSDPAGGSYEQYF	TGCGCCAGCAGTGACCCAGCGGGAGGTTCTTACGAGCAGTACTTC
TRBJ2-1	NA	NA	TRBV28	CASSFPRGVGSYNEQFF	TGTGCCAGCAGTTTTCCCCGCGGGGTCGGATCCTACAATGAGCAGTTCTTC
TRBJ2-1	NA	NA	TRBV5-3	CARTLRSDNEQFF	TGTGCCAGAACCCTTCGGAGCGACAATGAGCAGTTCTTC
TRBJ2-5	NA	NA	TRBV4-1	CASSQEVLVFRSETQYF	TGCGCCAGCAGCCAAGAAGTACTAGTTTTCAGATCGGAGACCCAGTACTTC
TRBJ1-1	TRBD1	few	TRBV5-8	CASSSDRVREAFF	TGTGCCAGCAGCTCTGACAGGGTTCGTGAAGCTTTCTTT
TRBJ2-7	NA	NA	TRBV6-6	CASTRQVSFSYEQYF	TGTGCCAGCACCAGACAAGTTTCTTTCTCCTACGAGCAGTACTTC
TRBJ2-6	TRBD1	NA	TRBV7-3	CASSPRDRGPPLGANVLTF	TGTGCCAGCAGCCCCCGGGACAGGGGGCCCCCGTTGGGGGCCAACGTCCTGACTTTC
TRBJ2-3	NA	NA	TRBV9	CASSVSPSSTDTQYF	TGTGCCAGCAGCGTTTCCCCTTCTAGCACAGATACGCAGTATTTT